Listed below are T cell receptor beta chains from one sample, sequenced in a study of T cells after yellow fever vaccination. TCRdb passed the 5' RACE reads through MiXCR, listing each CDR3 protein once. The sample has about 330,000 distinct CDR3 sequences, over 4% seen once. Sequenced here: PBMCs, sampled 5 days after the yellow fever booster vaccination. The receptors stem from a man between 18 and 35 years old who received the YFV17D yellow fever vaccine. Both conserved end residues are part of each CDR3. The D gene is left open where the match is weak. Rows may omit the clone size; those that give it use once, few, many or a size class.

d_call	v_call	clone_size	j_call	cdr3_nt	cdr3_aa
TRBD1	TRBV7-2	NA	TRBJ2-2	TGTGCCAGCAGCGCCGACAGGGGTTACAGCACCGGGGAGCTGTTTTTT	CASSADRGYSTGELFF
TRBD2	TRBV7-2	many	TRBJ2-1	TGTGCCAGCAGCATTAGCGGGGGGATCCGTCCTGAGCAGTTCTTC	CASSISGGIRPEQFF
NA	TRBV20-1	few	TRBJ2-3	TGCAGTGCTGCGGACAGTTCTAGCACAGATACGCAGTATTTT	CSAADSSSTDTQYF
NA	TRBV6-5	NA	TRBJ2-1	TGTGCCAGCAGTTACGCCGGGGGGCTACTCAATGAGCAGTTCTTC	CASSYAGGLLNEQFF
NA	TRBV7-2	NA	TRBJ1-1	TGTGCCAGCAGCTTAGCCGGAACCCCAACCACTGAAGCTTTCTTT	CASSLAGTPTTEAFF
NA	TRBV20-1	NA	TRBJ2-4	TGCAGTGTGGGCCGAGCCGTTGTAGCCAAAAACATTCAGTACTTC	CSVGRAVVAKNIQYF
NA	TRBV3-1	few	TRBJ2-7	TGTGCCAGCAGCCAAGATGAGGGTCGCTACGAGCAGTACTTC	CASSQDEGRYEQYF
NA	TRBV7-2	few	TRBJ2-3	TGTGCCAGCAGCACGAGACAGGTTCATACGCAGTATTTT	CASSTRQVHTQYF
TRBD2	TRBV12-3/TRBV12-4	NA	TRBJ2-5	TGTGCCAGCAGTTGGAGCGGGGGTGAAGAGACCCAGTACTTC	CASSWSGGEETQYF
TRBD1	TRBV3-1	few	TRBJ1-6	TGTGCCAGCAGCCACCCCCGGGACAGGTGGAATTCACCCCTCCACTTT	CASSHPRDRWNSPLHF
TRBD2	TRBV20-1	NA	TRBJ2-3	TGCAGTGCTAGAGATCTCGGCCGGGGGGGCCTTGCAGATACGCAGTATTTT	CSARDLGRGGLADTQYF
NA	TRBV30	NA	TRBJ2-3	TGTGCCTGGAGTACAGAGGCTTCTTTGACGGATACGCAGTATTTT	CAWSTEASLTDTQYF
NA	TRBV4-3	few	TRBJ2-7	TGCGCCAGCAGCCAAGAGACAGCGTCCTACGAGCAGTACTTC	CASSQETASYEQYF
NA	TRBV5-1	many	TRBJ1-3	TGCGCCAGCAGCTACGGGACAATCGCTGGAAACACCATATATTTT	CASSYGTIAGNTIYF
NA	TRBV5-5	few	TRBJ2-5	TGTGCCAGCAGCTTGGGGGCCGCGGTTGGGGGAGAGACCCAGTACTTC	CASSLGAAVGGETQYF
TRBD1	TRBV15	many	TRBJ1-6	TGTGCCACCAGCAGAGTCCAGGGGGCTGCCTATAATTCACCCCTCCACTTT	CATSRVQGAAYNSPLHF
TRBD1	TRBV4-1	NA	TRBJ2-2	TGCGCCAGCAGCCAGAACGGCCAGGGGGCTTGGCTTGAGCTGTTTTTT	CASSQNGQGAWLELFF
TRBD1	TRBV12-3/TRBV12-4	many	TRBJ1-4	TGTGCCAGCAGTTGGGATCGACAGGGGGGTGAAAAACTGTTTTTT	CASSWDRQGGEKLFF
NA	TRBV20-1	few	TRBJ1-5	TGCAGTGCTATCAATTTACAGGGTGGCAATCAGCCCCAGCATTTT	CSAINLQGGNQPQHF
NA	TRBV11-2	few	TRBJ2-5	TGTGCCAGCAGCTTTATTGCAGGGCAAGAGACCCAGTACTTC	CASSFIAGQETQYF
NA	TRBV20-1	few	TRBJ2-1	TGCAGTGCTAGATTAGGGGGATCCTACAATGAGCAGTTCTTC	CSARLGGSYNEQFF
TRBD1	TRBV3-1	few	TRBJ2-7	TGTGCCAGCAGTCGCCCGGGACAGGGGCTTGACGAGCAGTACTTC	CASSRPGQGLDEQYF
TRBD1	TRBV25-1	many	TRBJ1-2	TGTGCCAGCAGTGGGACAGGGTGGGAGTACTATGGCTACACCTTC	CASSGTGWEYYGYTF
NA	TRBV29-1	few	TRBJ2-1	TGCAGCGTTGAAGGGCCCAACAGAGGTGAGCAGTTCTTC	CSVEGPNRGEQFF
TRBD1	TRBV20-1	NA	TRBJ2-5	TGCAGTGCTCCACCAGACAGGGTCCTAGAGACCCAGTACTTC	CSAPPDRVLETQYF
TRBD2	TRBV20-1	few	TRBJ2-7	TGCAGTGCTAGAGAAGGTTCCGGGGGGGCTTTTGAGCAGTACTTC	CSAREGSGGAFEQYF
NA	TRBV12-3/TRBV12-4	NA	TRBJ1-3	TGTGCCAGCATTCAAAACCCCCCGACGCCCTCTGGAAACACCATATATTTT	CASIQNPPTPSGNTIYF
NA	TRBV20-1	NA	TRBJ2-2	TGCAGTGCTAGATATGGGAACACCGGGGAGCTGTTTTTT	CSARYGNTGELFF
NA	TRBV5-1	few	TRBJ2-1	TGCGCCAGCAGCCAGCTGGGCGTCAATGAGCAGTTCTTC	CASSQLGVNEQFF
NA	TRBV12-3/TRBV12-4	many	TRBJ2-1	TGTGCCAGCAGTTTCATGGTTTCCTACAATGAGCAGTTCTTC	CASSFMVSYNEQFF
NA	TRBV5-1	NA	TRBJ1-2	TGCGCCAGCAGAAATGGTGGGTCTCAATACGCTAACTATGGCTACACCTTC	CASRNGGSQYANYGYTF
NA	TRBV10-3	NA	TRBJ1-1	TGTGCCATCAGGGGACAAGGCTGGCATACTGAAGCTTTCTTT	CAIRGQGWHTEAFF
TRBD1	TRBV7-9	many	TRBJ2-3	TGTGCCAGCAGCTCACAAAAGACAGGGGGCTTAGATACGCAGTATTTT	CASSSQKTGGLDTQYF
NA	TRBV28	NA	TRBJ2-5	TGTGCCAGCAGTTTCTCTGACGCGACCCAGTACTTC	CASSFSDATQYF
TRBD1	TRBV5-6	few	TRBJ2-7	TGTGCCAGCAGCTACAAGACAGGGGGCGTCTTCGAGCAGTACTTC	CASSYKTGGVFEQYF
NA	TRBV19	few	TRBJ1-2	TGTGCCAGTAGTATAGATCCTATCCAAGCGGCGATCTATGGCTACACCTTC	CASSIDPIQAAIYGYTF
NA	TRBV12-3/TRBV12-4	NA	TRBJ2-5	TGTGCCAGCAGTTTTTCGGGGCGGGGGCTCATGCAAGAGACCCAGTACTTC	CASSFSGRGLMQETQYF
NA	TRBV7-2	many	TRBJ2-7	TGTGCCAGCAGCTTAAGGGGGGGGGCCGGAGGCGAGCAGTACTTC	CASSLRGGAGGEQYF
NA	TRBV7-3	many	TRBJ2-1	TGTGCCAGCAGCGCACAGGGAGGGAGTAGCAATGAGCAGTTCTTC	CASSAQGGSSNEQFF
NA	TRBV11-2	few	TRBJ2-7	TGTGCCAGCAGCGGGGGCCTTTACGAGCAGTACTTC	CASSGGLYEQYF
TRBD1	TRBV6-6	many	TRBJ1-5	TGTGCCAGCAGTGCCCGGGACAGGGATTATCAGCCCCAGCATTTT	CASSARDRDYQPQHF
TRBD1	TRBV7-2	many	TRBJ1-3	TGTGCCAGCAGCCCGGGACAGGGTGGATCTGGAAACACCATATATTTT	CASSPGQGGSGNTIYF
NA	TRBV6-5	few	TRBJ2-7	TGTGCCAGCAGTTCCTGGGGAAGTGGGTACGAGCAGTACTTC	CASSSWGSGYEQYF
NA	TRBV5-6	few	TRBJ1-1	TGTGCCAGCAGCTTGACCGGCTTCGAAGCTTTCTTT	CASSLTGFEAFF
TRBD1	TRBV7-3	NA	TRBJ2-3	TGTGCCAGCACCCGGACAGGGGGCATCACAGATACGCAGTATTTT	CASTRTGGITDTQYF
TRBD1	TRBV13	many	TRBJ1-1	TGTGCCAGCAGCTTAAGGGGACAGAGGTATGAAGCTTTCTTT	CASSLRGQRYEAFF
NA	TRBV5-1	many	TRBJ1-6	TGCGCCAGCAGCAGTCGGACAGACGCACCCCTCCACTTT	CASSSRTDAPLHF
TRBD2	TRBV5-6	NA	TRBJ2-5	TGTGCCAGCAGCTTGATGTCGGGGGGAGGAGAGACCCAGTACTTC	CASSLMSGGGETQYF
NA	TRBV6-2/TRBV6-3	NA	TRBJ2-1	TGTGCCAGCAGTCCGACAAATAGATACTACAATGAGCAGTTCTTC	CASSPTNRYYNEQFF
NA	TRBV15	many	TRBJ2-3	TGTGCCACCAGCAAATCGATGGGACTTTACACAGATACGCAGTATTTT	CATSKSMGLYTDTQYF
NA	TRBV2	few	TRBJ2-7	TGTGCCAGCAGTGAATATTATGACCCCTACGAGCAGTACTTC	CASSEYYDPYEQYF
TRBD2	TRBV2	many	TRBJ2-7	TGTGCCAGCAGTGCCCTAGCGGGGACCTCCTACGAGCAGTACTTC	CASSALAGTSYEQYF
NA	TRBV7-9	few	TRBJ1-5	TGTGCCAGCAGCCAAACAGGGAGGCAGCCCCAGCATTTT	CASSQTGRQPQHF
TRBD2	TRBV7-2	few	TRBJ2-3	TGTGCCAGCAGGACTAGCGGGGGATTAGATACGCAGTATTTT	CASRTSGGLDTQYF
TRBD2	TRBV7-2	NA	TRBJ2-7	TGTGCCAGCAGCTTTGGATCCAGCGGGGCAACCTACGAGCAGTACTTC	CASSFGSSGATYEQYF
TRBD1	TRBV20-1	NA	TRBJ2-7	TGCAGTGCTGGGACAGGTACCTACGAGCAGTACTTC	CSAGTGTYEQYF
NA	TRBV6-4	NA	TRBJ2-1	TGTGCCAGCAGCTCCACTGGGGGAAGTGAGCAGTTCTTC	CASSSTGGSEQFF
TRBD2	TRBV10-2	NA	TRBJ2-5	TGCGCCAGCGGAACCGGGACTAGCGGTGAGACCCAGTACTTC	CASGTGTSGETQYF
NA	TRBV5-1	NA	TRBJ2-1	TGCGCCAGCAGCTTGGGAAGGGACATATCCCACAATGAGCAGTTCTTC	CASSLGRDISHNEQFF
TRBD2	TRBV11-2	many	TRBJ2-5	TGTGCCAGCAGCTTAGATCCCCTGACTAGCGGGGGGGCCTACCAGTACTTC	CASSLDPLTSGGAYQYF